The following is a T cell receptor (beta chain) sequence with its context. What it recognizes is unknown. The sorted regulatory T cells were CD4+, CD25-high and CD127-low, with genomic DNA sequenced. Generated by immunoSEQ multiplex PCR, the TCRdb table keeps only in-frame clones and is missing some. The table includes about 19,000 clones, roughly 86% detected once. CDR3 length: 15 residues. V dropped 5 bases and J dropped 5; count of bases not matched to a gene: 7. Per the germline V gene, CDR1 is LNHDA and CDR2 is SQIVND (reference sequence). The data derive from a study of regulatory and conventional T cells in RAG deficiency. Study-wide points: Shorter CDR3s in all patient subsets; >85% Treg-Tconv overlap in Omenn. Omenn CD25-high CD127-low cells may be activated cells, not true Tregs. Treg unique TCR beta sequences were 80 to 100-fold fewer in Omenn syndrome and CID/AS patients than controls.

The same data also went into a second study, on regulatory T cells. That report adds: The primer mix had 52 TRBV and 13 TRBJ primers.

The J gene is TRBJ1-5, the V gene TRBV19; the match to TRBD1 covers 9 bases. The specimen was Tregs sorted from blood. This sequence was found in a human donor in good health. As DNA, the CDR3 is TGTGCCAGTAGTCTATGGACAGGGGACTATCAGCCCCAGCATTTT. Residues: CASSLWTGDYQPQHF. Combining the CDR3 with reference TRBV19 and TRBJ1-5 gives the whole variable domain DGGITQSPKYLFRKEGQNVTLSCEQNLNHDAMYWYRQDPGQGLRLIYYSQIVNDFQKGDIAEGYSVSREKKESFPLTVTSAQKNPTAFYLCASSLWTGDYQPQHFGDGTRLSIL.